This paragraph covers one T cell receptor (beta chain) sequence. This specimen belongs to a study of blood T cell repertoires in COVID-19. Whole-study context: PBMCs, B-cell-depleted T cells, or T cells provided the cDNA or gDNA that made up the material.

Per the original methods: Estimated nucleated cell counts came from reference gene primer amplification. TCRdb keeps only in-frame clones here, not all; method: immunoSEQ multiplex PCR. The DNA was the basis for D and trimming; V, J and clone size are from that table. The profile shows 21,000 or so clones, around nine tenths of them singletons. The CDR3 covers 17 residues. In germline, CDR1 is SGHDT, CDR2 YYEEEE. With 0 bases removed from V and 4 bases from J, the gap between germline ends came to 17 bases. This sequence originates from a human donor in a cohort sampled during active COVID-19. Input material: peripheral blood. The chain is built from TRBV5-6 and TRBJ2-1; no firm D call. The CDR3 nucleotides read TGTGCCAGCAGCTTGGAGGCAGACCCTCGAGGTTACAATGAGCAGTTCTTC. Its translation is CASSLEADPRGYNEQFF.